This T cell receptor beta chain was recovered during a study of shared clonotypes between healthy human individuals. Study conclusions and caveats: Naive subsets typically showed greater estimated richness than memory subsets. Of the naive CD4 clonotypes, about 5% were shared across a handful of donors.

The CDR3 runs to 16 residues. CDR1 and CDR2 from the germline V gene are SEHNR and FQNEAQ (reference sequence). Trimming took 5 bases from V and 11 from J; bases not matched to a gene: 20. This clone was counted a single time. The antigen is undetermined. Clones were read by immunoSEQ multiplex PCR, and TCRdb kept only the in-frame ones, dropping some. The repertoire holds some 2.3 million clones, just over 90% seen once, with 0.39% in the top ten. This chain connects TRBV7-9 to TRBJ1-1, with 7 bases aligning to TRBD1. The source is a young man in good health. Some clones in this sample may be carry-over from other donors' samples. Sequencing used naive CD4+ T cells from PBMCs. The sample's subset: CD45RA+ positively selected. The DNA of the CDR3 is TGTGCCAGCAGCGCCCGACAGGGACGTGGTCCATCGGGTGCTTTCTTT. Its translation is CASSARQGRGPSGAFF. Filled out from reference TRBV7-9 and TRBJ1-1, the complete variable domain reads DTGVSQNPRHKITKRGQNVTFRCDPISEHNRLYWYRQTLGQGPEFLTYFQNEAQLEKSRLLSDRFSAERPKGSFSTLEIQRTEQGDSAMYLCASSARQGRGPSGAFFGQGTRLTVV.